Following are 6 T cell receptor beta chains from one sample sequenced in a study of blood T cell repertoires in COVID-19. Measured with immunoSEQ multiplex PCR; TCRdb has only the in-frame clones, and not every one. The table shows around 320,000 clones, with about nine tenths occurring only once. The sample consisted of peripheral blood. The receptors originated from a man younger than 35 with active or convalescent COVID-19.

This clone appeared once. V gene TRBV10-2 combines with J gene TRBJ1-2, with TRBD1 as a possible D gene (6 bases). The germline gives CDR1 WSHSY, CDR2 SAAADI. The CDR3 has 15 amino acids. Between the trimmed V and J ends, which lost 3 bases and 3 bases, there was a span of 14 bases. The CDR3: CASSDTQGGYYGYTF. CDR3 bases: TGCGCCAGCAGTGACACACAGGGAGGGTACTATGGCTACACCTTC.

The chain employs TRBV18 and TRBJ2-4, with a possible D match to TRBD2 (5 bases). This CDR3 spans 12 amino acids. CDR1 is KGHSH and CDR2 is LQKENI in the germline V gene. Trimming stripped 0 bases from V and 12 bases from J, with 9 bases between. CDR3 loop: CASSPPTGSQYF. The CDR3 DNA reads TGTGCCAGCTCACCACCCACGGGGAGTCAGTACTTC.

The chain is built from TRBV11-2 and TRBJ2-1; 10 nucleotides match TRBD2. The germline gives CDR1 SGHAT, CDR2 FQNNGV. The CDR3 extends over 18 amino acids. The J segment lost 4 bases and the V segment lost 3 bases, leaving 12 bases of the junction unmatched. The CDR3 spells CASSFPRGAGGSYNEQFF. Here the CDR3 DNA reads TGTGCCAGCAGCTTCCCCAGGGGAGCGGGGGGGTCATACAATGAGCAGTTCTTC.

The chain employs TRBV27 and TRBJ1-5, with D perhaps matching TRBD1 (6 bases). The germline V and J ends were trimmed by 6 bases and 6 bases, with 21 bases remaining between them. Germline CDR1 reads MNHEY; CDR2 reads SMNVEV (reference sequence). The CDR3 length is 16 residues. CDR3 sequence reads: CASSPVPNRAGQPQHF. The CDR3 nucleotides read TGTGCCAGCAGCCCAGTCCCCAACAGGGCTGGTCAGCCCCAGCATTTT.

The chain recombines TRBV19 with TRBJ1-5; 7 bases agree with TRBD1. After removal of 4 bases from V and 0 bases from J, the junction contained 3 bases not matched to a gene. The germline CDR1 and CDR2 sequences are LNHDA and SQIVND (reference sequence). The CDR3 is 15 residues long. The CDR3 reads CASSTAGGSNQPQHF. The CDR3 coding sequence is TGTGCCAGTAGTACTGCAGGGGGTAGCAATCAGCCCCAGCATTTT.

The CDR3 loop is CASNKPSGRSDTQYF. The CDR3 nucleotides read TGTGCCAGCAATAAACCTAGCGGGAGGTCAGATACGCAGTATTTT. The chain joins TRBV2 to TRBJ2-3; 11 nucleotides agree with TRBD2. Looked up from germline, CDR1 is SNHLY and CDR2 is FYNNEI. The trim removed 7 bases at V and 4 bases at J, leaving 7 bases unmatched. This CDR3 comprises 15 residues.